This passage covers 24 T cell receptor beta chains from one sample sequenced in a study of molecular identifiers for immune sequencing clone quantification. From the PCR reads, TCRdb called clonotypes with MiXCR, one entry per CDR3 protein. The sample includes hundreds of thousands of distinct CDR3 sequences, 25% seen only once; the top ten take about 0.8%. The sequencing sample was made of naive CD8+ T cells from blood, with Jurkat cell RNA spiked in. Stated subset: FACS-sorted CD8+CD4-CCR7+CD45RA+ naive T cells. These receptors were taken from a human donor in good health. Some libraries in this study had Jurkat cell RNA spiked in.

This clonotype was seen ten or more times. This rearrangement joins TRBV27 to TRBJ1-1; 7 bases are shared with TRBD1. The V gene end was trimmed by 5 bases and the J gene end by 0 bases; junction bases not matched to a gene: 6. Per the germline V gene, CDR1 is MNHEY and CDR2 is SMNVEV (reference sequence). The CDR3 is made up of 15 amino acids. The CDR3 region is CASSPLTGMNTEAFF. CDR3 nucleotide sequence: TGTGCCAGCAGTCCGCTGACAGGGATGAACACTGAAGCTTTCTTT.

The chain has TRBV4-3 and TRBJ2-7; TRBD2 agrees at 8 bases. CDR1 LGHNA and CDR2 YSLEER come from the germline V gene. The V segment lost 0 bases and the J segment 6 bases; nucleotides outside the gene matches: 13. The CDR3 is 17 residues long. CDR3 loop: CASSQDSGAGLAGEQYF. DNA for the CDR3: TGCGCCAGCAGCCAAGACTCCGGGGCCGGCCTAGCGGGCGAGCAGTACTTC.

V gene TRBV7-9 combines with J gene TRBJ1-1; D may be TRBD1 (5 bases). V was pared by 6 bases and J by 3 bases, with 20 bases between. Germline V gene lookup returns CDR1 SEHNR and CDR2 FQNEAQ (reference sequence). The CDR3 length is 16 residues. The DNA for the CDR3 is TGTGCCAGCAGTTCTGCCCCTGGCAGGGTAGACACTGAAGCTTTCTTT. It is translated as CASSSAPGRVDTEAFF.

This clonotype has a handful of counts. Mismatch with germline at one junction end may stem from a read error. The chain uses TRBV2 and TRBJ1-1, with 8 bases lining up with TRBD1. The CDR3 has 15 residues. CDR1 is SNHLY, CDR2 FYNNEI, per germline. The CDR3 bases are TGTGCCAGCAGTCCACCAGGGGGCCTGAACACTGGAGCTTTCTTT. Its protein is CASSPPGGLNTGAFF.

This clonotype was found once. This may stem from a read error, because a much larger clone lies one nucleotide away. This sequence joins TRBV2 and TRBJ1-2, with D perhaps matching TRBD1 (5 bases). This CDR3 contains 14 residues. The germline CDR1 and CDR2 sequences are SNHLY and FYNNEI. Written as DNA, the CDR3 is TGTGCCAGCAGTGAAGAGGGGCAGGGTGTGGGCTGCACCTTC. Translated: CASSEEGQGVGCTF.

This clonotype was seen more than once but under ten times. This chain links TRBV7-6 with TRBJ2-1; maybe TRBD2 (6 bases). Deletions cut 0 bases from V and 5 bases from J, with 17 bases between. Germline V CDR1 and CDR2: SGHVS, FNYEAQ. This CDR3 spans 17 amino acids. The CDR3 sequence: CASSLAVYSTGDNEQFF. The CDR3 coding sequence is TGTGCCAGCAGCTTAGCGGTTTACTCAACGGGGGACAATGAGCAGTTCTTC.

In nucleotides, the CDR3 is TGCAGCGTTGAAACGGGTGGAAGCTTAACCGGGGAGCTGTTTTTT. Its translation is CSVETGGSLTGELFF. V usage is TRBV29-1 and J usage is TRBJ2-2; no reliable D call. Germline V gene lookup returns CDR1 SQVTM and CDR2 ANQGSEA. Trimming shortened V by 2 bases and J by 5 bases, and 15 bases separated the two germline ends. CDR3 length: 15 amino acids.

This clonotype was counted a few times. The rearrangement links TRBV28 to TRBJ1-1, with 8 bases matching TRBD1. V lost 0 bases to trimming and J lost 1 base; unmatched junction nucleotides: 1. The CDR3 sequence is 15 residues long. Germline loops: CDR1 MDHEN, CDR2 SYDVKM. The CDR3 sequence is CASSLWGTGNTEAFF. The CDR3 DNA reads TGTGCCAGCAGTTTATGGGGGACAGGGAACACTGAAGCTTTCTTT.

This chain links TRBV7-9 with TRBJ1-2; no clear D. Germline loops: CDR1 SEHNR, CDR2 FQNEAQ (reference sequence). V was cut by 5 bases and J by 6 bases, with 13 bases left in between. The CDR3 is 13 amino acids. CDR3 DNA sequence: TGTGCCAGCAGCCCCGTCCCCCGGAATGGCTACACCTTC. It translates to CASSPVPRNGYTF.

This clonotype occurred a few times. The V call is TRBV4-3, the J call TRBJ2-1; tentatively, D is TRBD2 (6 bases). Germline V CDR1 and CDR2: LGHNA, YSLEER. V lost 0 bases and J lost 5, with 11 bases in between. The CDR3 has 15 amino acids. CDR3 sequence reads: CASSQDGGTNNEQFF. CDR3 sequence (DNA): TGCGCCAGCAGCCAAGACGGGGGTACAAACAATGAGCAGTTCTTC.

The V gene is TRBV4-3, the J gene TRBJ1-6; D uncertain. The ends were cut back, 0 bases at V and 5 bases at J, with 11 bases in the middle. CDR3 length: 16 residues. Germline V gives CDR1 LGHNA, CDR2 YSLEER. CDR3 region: CASSQDAGSNNSPLHF. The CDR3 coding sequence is TGCGCCAGCAGCCAAGATGCCGGAAGTAATAATTCACCCCTCCACTTT.

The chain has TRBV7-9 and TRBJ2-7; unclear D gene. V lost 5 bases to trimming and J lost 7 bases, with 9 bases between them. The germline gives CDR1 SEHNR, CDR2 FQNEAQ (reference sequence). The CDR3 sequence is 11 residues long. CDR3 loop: CASSVTAEQYF. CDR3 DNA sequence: TGTGCCAGCAGCGTCACAGCGGAGCAGTACTTC.

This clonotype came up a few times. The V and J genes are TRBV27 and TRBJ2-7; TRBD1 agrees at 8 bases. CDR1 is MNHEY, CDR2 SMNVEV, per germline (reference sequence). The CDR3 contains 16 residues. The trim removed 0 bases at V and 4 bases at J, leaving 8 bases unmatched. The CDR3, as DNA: TGTGCCAGCAGTTTATCGACGACAGGGGTTGGGTACGAGCAGTACTTC. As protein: CASSLSTTGVGYEQYF.

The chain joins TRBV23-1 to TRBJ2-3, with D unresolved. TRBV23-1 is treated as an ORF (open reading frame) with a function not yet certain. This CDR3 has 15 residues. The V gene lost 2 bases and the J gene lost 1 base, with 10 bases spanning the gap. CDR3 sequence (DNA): TGCGCCAGCAGTCAAAGGGTTGGGGGCACAGATACGCAGTATTTT. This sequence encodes CASSQRVGGTDTQYF.

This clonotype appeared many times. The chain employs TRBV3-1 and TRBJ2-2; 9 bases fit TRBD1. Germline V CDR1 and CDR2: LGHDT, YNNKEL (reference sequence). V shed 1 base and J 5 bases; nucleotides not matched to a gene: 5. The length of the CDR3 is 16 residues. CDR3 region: CASSQGTGGWTGELFF. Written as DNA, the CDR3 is TGTGCCAGCAGCCAAGGAACAGGGGGCTGGACCGGGGAGCTGTTTTTT.

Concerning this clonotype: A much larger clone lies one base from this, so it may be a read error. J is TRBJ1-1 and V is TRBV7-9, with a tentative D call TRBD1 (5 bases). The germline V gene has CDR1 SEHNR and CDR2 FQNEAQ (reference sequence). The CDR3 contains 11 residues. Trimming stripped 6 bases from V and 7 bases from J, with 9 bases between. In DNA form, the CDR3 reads TGTGCCAGCAGGGAGGGGAATGAAGCTTTCTTT. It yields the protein CASREGNEAFF.

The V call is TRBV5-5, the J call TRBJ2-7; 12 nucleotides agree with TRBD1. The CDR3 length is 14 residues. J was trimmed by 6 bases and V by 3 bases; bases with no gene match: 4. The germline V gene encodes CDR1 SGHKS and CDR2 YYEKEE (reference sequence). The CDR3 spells CASSWRDRGPEQYF. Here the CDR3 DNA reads TGTGCCAGCAGCTGGCGGGACAGGGGGCCCGAGCAGTACTTC.

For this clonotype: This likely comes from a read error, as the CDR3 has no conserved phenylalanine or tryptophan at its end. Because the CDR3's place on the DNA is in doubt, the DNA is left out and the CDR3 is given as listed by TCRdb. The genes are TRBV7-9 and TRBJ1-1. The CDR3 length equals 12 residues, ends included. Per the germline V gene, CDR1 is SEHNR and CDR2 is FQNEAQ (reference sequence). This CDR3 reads CASSYGGTEAFY.

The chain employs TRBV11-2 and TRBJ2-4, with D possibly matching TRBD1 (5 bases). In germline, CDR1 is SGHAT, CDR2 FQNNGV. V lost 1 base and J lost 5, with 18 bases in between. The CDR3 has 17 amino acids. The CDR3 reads CASSLVAGRKIQNIQYF. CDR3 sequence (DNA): TGTGCCAGCAGCTTAGTAGCAGGGCGGAAAATTCAAAACATTCAGTACTTC. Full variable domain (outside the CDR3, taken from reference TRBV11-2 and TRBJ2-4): EAGVAQSPRYKIIEKRQSVAFWCNPISGHATLYWYQQILGQGPKLLIQFQNNGVVDDSQLPKDRFSAERLKGVDSTLKIQPAKLEDSAVYLCASSLVAGRKIQNIQYFGAGTRLSVL.

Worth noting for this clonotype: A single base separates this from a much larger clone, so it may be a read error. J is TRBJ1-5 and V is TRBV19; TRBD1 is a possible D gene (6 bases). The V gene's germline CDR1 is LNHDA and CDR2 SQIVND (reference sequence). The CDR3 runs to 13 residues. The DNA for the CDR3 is TGTGCCAGCGGACAGTATAGCAATGAGCCCCAGCATTTT. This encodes CASGQYSNEPQHF.

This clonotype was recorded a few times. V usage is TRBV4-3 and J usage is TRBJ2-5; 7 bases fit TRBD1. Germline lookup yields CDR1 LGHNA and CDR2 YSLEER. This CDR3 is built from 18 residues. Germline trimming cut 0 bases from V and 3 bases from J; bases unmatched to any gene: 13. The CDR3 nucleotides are TGCGCCAGCAGCCAAGATAGAGGTTGGCGGCAGGGGGAAGAGACCCAGTACTTC. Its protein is CASSQDRGWRQGEETQYF.

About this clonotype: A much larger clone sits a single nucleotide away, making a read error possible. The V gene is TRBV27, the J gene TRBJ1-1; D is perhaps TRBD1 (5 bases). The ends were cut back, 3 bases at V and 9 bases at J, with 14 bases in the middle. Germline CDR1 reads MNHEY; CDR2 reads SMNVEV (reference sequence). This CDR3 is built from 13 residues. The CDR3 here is CASSLGSQVKAFF. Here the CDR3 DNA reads TGTGCCAGCAGTTTGGGATCACAGGTTAAAGCTTTCTTT.

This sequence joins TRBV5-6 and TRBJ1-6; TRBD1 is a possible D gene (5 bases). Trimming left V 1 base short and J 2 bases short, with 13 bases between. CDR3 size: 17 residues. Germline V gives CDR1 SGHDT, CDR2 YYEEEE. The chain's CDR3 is CASSLSVGVPYNSPLHF. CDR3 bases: TGTGCCAGCAGCTTGAGTGTGGGGGTCCCCTATAATTCACCCCTCCACTTT. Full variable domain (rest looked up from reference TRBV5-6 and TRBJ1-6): DAGVTQSPTHLIKTRGQQVTLRCSPKSGHDTVSWYQQALGQGPQFIFQYYEEEERQRGNFPDRFSGHQFPNYSSELNVNALLLGDSALYLCASSLSVGVPYNSPLHFGNGTRLTVT.

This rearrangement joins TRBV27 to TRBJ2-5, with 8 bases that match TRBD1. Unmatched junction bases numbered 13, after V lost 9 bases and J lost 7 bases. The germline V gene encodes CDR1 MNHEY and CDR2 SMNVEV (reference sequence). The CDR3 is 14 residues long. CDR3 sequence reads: CASRLQQGAATQYF. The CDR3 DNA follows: TGTGCCAGTCGCCTTCAGCAGGGGGCAGCGACCCAGTACTTC.